The source of this T cell receptor (beta chain) is a study of neurological immune-mediated disorders. V shed 0 bases and J shed 0 bases, with 4 bases lying between them. Per germline, CDR1 SGHKS and CDR2 YYEKEE (reference sequence). This CDR3 is 13 amino acids long. The yield of each sequencing run was over 180 million TCR-beta sequences from 15-18 subjects. In TCRdb, the 5' RACE reads were re-called with MiXCR into one record per CDR3 protein. Among roughly 70,000 distinct CDR3 sequences listed, around 3.9% were seen once. This clonotype occurred many times. The rearrangement joins TRBV5-5 to TRBJ2-7; no clear D gene. This clonotype originated in a man aged 25-40 years with multiple sclerosis. Sample: PBMCs. Written as DNA, the CDR3 is TGTGCCAGCAGCTTGGCGCACTCCTACGAGCAGTACTTC. Protein sequence: CASSLAHSYEQYF. The full variable domain, its missing parts supplied by reference TRBV5-5 and TRBJ2-7, is DAGVTQSPTHLIKTRGQQVTLRCSPISGHKSVSWYQQVLGQGPQFIFQYYEKEERGRGNFPDRFSARQFPNYSSELNVNALLLGDSALYLCASSLAHSYEQYFGPGTRLTVT.